What follows are 24 T cell receptor beta chains derived from one specimen sequenced in a study of glioma-infiltrating T cells. TCR alpha and beta CDR3 regions were amplified from RNA using iRepertoire nested multiplex PCR. TCRdb reprocessed the multiplex PCR reads via MiXCR and lists one record per CDR3 protein. Of roughly 350,000 distinct CDR3 sequences in the sample, roughly 41% were seen once. The sequencing input was glioma tissue, nonneoplastic brain tissue, or PBMCs (not recorded which). The receptors shown here come from a human donor with low-grade glioma or glioblastoma, undergoing nonglioma brain surgery, or in good health (not recorded which).

This clonotype was detected only a few times. This chain links TRBV20-1 with TRBJ2-7; 7 positions agree with TRBD1. Germline lookup yields CDR1 DFQATT and CDR2 SNEGSKA (reference sequence). Trimming took 5 bases from V and 4 from J; bases not matched to a gene: 14. This CDR3 is built from 15 residues. CDR3 loop: CSADSFDRVQYEQYF. DNA for the CDR3: TGCAGTGCTGATTCGTTTGACAGGGTGCAGTACGAGCAGTACTTC.

This clonotype was counted ten times or more. CDR3 region: CSARQGVETEAFF. The CDR3 DNA follows: TGCAGTGCTCGACAGGGGGTAGAGACTGAAGCTTTCTTT. The V and J genes are TRBV20-1 and TRBJ1-1; TRBD1 matches at 9 bases. Germline CDR1 reads DFQATT; CDR2 reads SNEGSKA (reference sequence). The CDR3 totals 13 residues. J lost 5 bases, V lost 5 bases, and 6 bases had no gene match.

The chain joins TRBV4-2 to TRBJ2-1; D remains unclear. This CDR3 comprises 14 residues. The V end was cut by 1 base, the J end by 2 bases, with 6 bases between. CDR1 and CDR2 (germline): LGHNA, YNFKEQ. The CDR3 here is CASSQAYTYNEQFF. CDR3 sequence (DNA): TGTGCCAGCAGCCAAGCTTACACCTACAATGAGCAGTTCTTC.

For this clonotype: Sequence at one end of the junction differs from germline and may be a read error. The rearrangement uses TRBV7-7 and TRBJ2-3, with 7 bases matching TRBD2. Germline V gives CDR1 SSHAT, CDR2 FNYEAQ (reference sequence). The CDR3 covers 18 residues. Written as DNA, the CDR3 is TGCGCCAGCAGCCAAGGACCGGGAGGCATAATTAGCACAGATACGCAGTATTTT. Its translation is CASSQGPGGIISTDTQYF.

This clonotype was counted only a few times. CDR3 sequence reads: CASSWTGATGELFF. CDR3 sequence (DNA): TGTGCCAGCAGCTGGACCGGGGCCACCGGGGAGCTGTTTTTT. This rearrangement joins TRBV27 to TRBJ2-2; D is tentatively TRBD1 or TRBD2 (5 bases each). Trimming removed 6 bases at V and 4 bases at J, with 12 bases between. CDR3 length: 14 amino acids. CDR1 and CDR2 (germline): MNHEY, SMNVEV (reference sequence).

This clonotype was seen only a few times. The rearrangement uses TRBV12-3 or TRBV12-4 and TRBJ2-1; no firm D call. With 1 base removed from V and 9 bases from J, the gap between germline ends came to 10 bases. This CDR3 contains 13 residues. DNA for the CDR3: TGTGCCAGCAGTTTAGGGCCTCTGGTTGAGCAGTTCTTC. Residues: CASSLGPLVEQFF.

CDR3 in DNA: TGCAGTGCTCGGGGCCCAGACATCTACGAGCAGTACTTC. Amino acid sequence: CSARGPDIYEQYF. The rearrangement joins TRBV20-1 to TRBJ2-7; D is tentatively TRBD1 or TRBD2 (5 bases each). Trimming removed 5 bases from V and 3 bases from J, with 14 bases in between. Germline assignment: CDR1 DFQATT and CDR2 SNEGSKA (reference sequence). The CDR3 length is 13 residues.

This clonotype was found a few times. This sequence joins TRBV28 and TRBJ1-1, with D possibly being TRBD1 (5 bases). The V and J ends lost 6 bases and 7 bases respectively, with 15 bases between them. The CDR3 totals 13 residues. CDR1 MDHEN and CDR2 SYDVKM come from the germline V gene. The CDR3: CASSPTGFGEAFF. The CDR3 DNA reads TGTGCCAGCAGCCCCACAGGTTTCGGTGAAGCTTTCTTT. Based on the CDR3 plus reference TRBV28 and TRBJ1-1, the full variable domain is DVKVTQSSRYLVKRTGEKVFLECVQDMDHENMFWYRQDPGLGLRLIYFSYDVKMKEKGDIPEGYSVSREKKERFSLILESASTNQTSMYLCASSPTGFGEAFFGQGTRLTVV.

This clonotype was counted at least ten times. The V call is TRBV27, the J call TRBJ2-7; D ambiguous. V lost 5 bases to trimming and J lost 5 bases, with 13 bases between them. This CDR3 region has 13 residues. Germline V gene sequence: CDR1 MNHEY, CDR2 SMNVEV (reference sequence). CDR3 DNA sequence: TGTGCCAGCAGTACCAGGACCGTCGACGAGCAGTACTTC. Protein: CASSTRTVDEQYF.

The V and J genes are TRBV27 and TRBJ1-1; TRBD1 might be the D (5 bases). This CDR3 has 16 amino acids. Trimming removed 6 bases from V and 1 base from J, with 18 bases in between. In germline, CDR1 is MNHEY, CDR2 SMNVEV (reference sequence). The CDR3: CASRPPPRVWNTEAFF. The CDR3 nucleotides are TGTGCCAGCAGGCCCCCCCCCAGGGTATGGAACACTGAAGCTTTCTTT.

This clonotype was observed at least ten times. The rearrangement joins TRBV27 to TRBJ1-2, with D tentatively TRBD1 (6 bases). Per germline, CDR1 MNHEY and CDR2 SMNVEV (reference sequence). CDR3 size: 14 residues. V lost 2 bases, J lost 8 bases, and 15 bases lay in between. The CDR3 nucleotides are TGTGCCAGCAGTTTAGGCCTGGGGGCGTGGGGCTACACCTTC. Its translation is CASSLGLGAWGYTF.

The chain carries TRBV20-1 and TRBJ2-1; 8 nucleotides align to TRBD2. After removal of 6 bases from V and 4 bases from J, the junction contained 8 bases not matched to a gene. CDR1 and CDR2 from the germline V gene are DFQATT and SNEGSKA (reference sequence). CDR3 size: 14 residues. The CDR3 DNA is TGCAGTGCACCCGGGACTAGGACTTACAATGAGCAGTTCTTC. Its protein is CSAPGTRTYNEQFF.

The chain links TRBV6-6 to TRBJ2-1; TRBD1 or TRBD2 may be the D gene (5 bases each). CDR1 MNHNY and CDR2 SVGAGI come from the germline V gene (reference sequence). Trimming stripped 2 bases from V and 4 bases from J, with 24 bases between. The CDR3 consists of 19 residues. CDR3 amino acids: CASSYKNGAGWGFYNEQFF. The DNA of the CDR3 is TGTGCCAGCAGTTACAAAAACGGGGCCGGGTGGGGCTTTTACAATGAGCAGTTCTTC.

This clonotype was detected only a few times. V and J are TRBV20-1 and TRBJ2-5; the match to TRBD2 covers 8 bases. J lost 5 bases, V lost 6 bases, and 11 bases had no gene match. The CDR3 has 14 amino acids. Germline CDR1 DFQATT, CDR2 SNEGSKA (reference sequence). Here the CDR3 reads CSARSQRERETQYF. The CDR3 region has the DNA TGCAGTGCGCGAAGCCAGCGGGAGCGCGAGACCCAGTACTTC.

The chain couples TRBV20-1 to TRBJ2-3; possibly TRBD2 for D (7 bases). Germline CDR1 DFQATT, CDR2 SNEGSKA (reference sequence). The CDR3 runs 16 residues. V gave up 0 bases and J gave up 1 base, with 14 bases separating them. The CDR3 DNA reads TGCAGTGCTAGAGATCTGGGGGGGCCTGGCACAGATACGCAGTATTTT. This sequence encodes CSARDLGGPGTDTQYF.

V is TRBV6-2 or TRBV6-3 and J is TRBJ2-7, with a possible D match to TRBD1 (6 bases). Trimming stripped 4 bases from V and 4 bases from J, with 32 bases between. Germline V gene lookup returns CDR1 MNHEY and CDR2 SVGEGT. This CDR3 region has 20 residues. CDR3: CASSSVTGIYPSGSSYEQYF. The CDR3 DNA reads TGTGCCAGCAGTTCCGTGACAGGCATTTACCCTAGTGGGAGCTCATACGAGCAGTACTTC.

CDR3 in amino acids: CASSYGDRRDPYEQYF. CDR3 DNA: TGTGCCAGCAGTTACGGGGACAGGCGAGACCCCTACGAGCAGTACTTC. This sequence joins TRBV6-2 or TRBV6-3 and TRBJ2-7, with 8 bases identical to TRBD1. Germline values: CDR1 MNHEY, CDR2 SVGEGT. CDR3 size: 16 residues. The V segment lost 2 bases and the J segment 2 bases; nucleotides outside the gene matches: 8.

This clonotype has at least ten counts. This chain uses TRBV27 with TRBJ2-1; no definite D call. The CDR3 length is 15 residues. V dropped 6 bases and J dropped 0 bases, with 12 bases sitting between them. CDR1 and CDR2 (germline): MNHEY, SMNVEV (reference sequence). For the CDR3, the DNA is TGTGCCAGCAGGAGAGAGGACGGCTCCTACAATGAGCAGTTCTTC. Protein product: CASRREDGSYNEQFF.

This clonotype was detected only a few times. This rearrangement joins TRBV4-2 to TRBJ1-2, with D uncertain. Trimming left V 3 bases short and J 5 bases short, with 7 bases between. The CDR3 totals 12 residues. CDR1 is LGHNA and CDR2 is YNFKEQ in the germline V gene. The CDR3 protein is CASSHPVYGYTF. The CDR3 DNA follows: TGTGCCAGCAGCCATCCTGTTTATGGCTACACCTTC.

About this clonotype: A junction boundary mismatches the germline segment, possibly from a read error. This chain joins TRBV5-1 and TRBJ2-3; D call uncertain. This CDR3 spans 15 amino acids. Per the germline V gene, CDR1 is SGHRS and CDR2 is YFSETQ. In DNA, the CDR3 is TGCGCCGGCAGCTTGTTTCCGATCACCCGAGATACGCAGTATTTT. Residues: CAGSLFPITRDTQYF.

The chain combines TRBV20-1 with TRBJ2-1, with TRBD2 identical over 7 bases. V was clipped by 0 bases and J by 6 bases; unmatched bases: 11. Per the germline V gene, CDR1 is DFQATT and CDR2 is SNEGSKA (reference sequence). The CDR3 is 16 residues long. CDR3 coding DNA: TGCAGTGCTAGAGATTGGGCTAGCGGTCTTTTCAATGAGCAGTTCTTC. This translates into CSARDWASGLFNEQFF.

This clonotype was seen at least ten times. The rearrangement joins TRBV6-2 or TRBV6-3 to TRBJ2-7; maybe TRBD2 (5 bases). This CDR3 is 12 amino acids long. CDR1 is MNHEY and CDR2 is SVGEGT in the germline V gene. Between the trimmed V and J ends, which lost 2 bases and 4 bases, there was a span of 6 bases. The DNA of the CDR3 is TGTGCCAGCAGTTACCGGAGGTACGAGCAGTACTTC. Translation gives CASSYRRYEQYF.

In nucleotides, the CDR3 is TGTGCCAGCGGTCGGGAGTTCTACGAGCAGTACTTC. It codes for CASGREFYEQYF. The chain is built from TRBV3-1 and TRBJ2-7; D is perhaps TRBD2 (6 bases). Germline loops: CDR1 LGHDT, CDR2 YNNKEL (reference sequence). The V end was cut by 8 bases, the J end by 3 bases, with 11 bases between. The CDR3 totals 12 residues.

A few counts support this clonotype. The rearrangement uses TRBV4-1 and TRBJ2-1, with D perhaps TRBD1 (5 bases). The CDR3 consists of 13 residues. Germline V lookup: CDR1 MGHRA, CDR2 YSYEKL. Trimming left V 4 bases short and J 6 bases short, with 10 bases between. The CDR3 sequence: CASSPGQLNEQFF. The CDR3 DNA reads as TGCGCCAGCAGCCCCGGACAACTCAATGAGCAGTTCTTC.